Given below is one T cell receptor beta chain in context. What it binds is not known. The sample originates from a study of PD-L1 blockade in urothelial cancer. Overall study: Blood analysis occurred 3 weeks (second dose) and 6 weeks after treatment start. Across blood samples, T cells had a median count of 141,255.

Broader study findings: More expansion of tumor-associated blood clones, seen at 3 weeks, marked durable-benefit patients.

V was cut by 4 bases and J by 5 bases, with 9 bases left in between. This CDR3 region has 13 residues. The germline V gene has CDR1 KGHSY and CDR2 FQNENV. Time point here: pretreatment peripheral blood. Into every PCR, synthetic TCR analog templates were spiked. Measured with immunoSEQ multiplex PCR; TCRdb has only the in-frame clones, and not every one. The data show 35,000 to 45,000 clones, more than 70% seen once. The sequence was collected from a donor aged 40 or older with urothelial cancer. The sequencing used PBMCs, collected around atezolizumab (anti-PD-L1) treatment. The chain employs TRBV16 and TRBJ1-5; a possible D gene is TRBD1 (5 bases). The CDR3 region has the DNA TGTGCCAGCAGCCCGCAGGGCGATCAGCCCCAGCATTTT. Protein sequence: CASSPQGDQPQHF.